This T cell receptor (beta chain) emerged from a study of blood T cell repertoires in COVID-19. Overall study context: From the United States, Italy and Spain came samples of acute and convalescent COVID-19.

V lost 7 bases to trimming and J lost 3 bases; unmatched junction nucleotides: 9. Germline values: CDR1 LGHDT, CDR2 YNNKEL (reference sequence). There are 16 residues in the CDR3. The authors' processing: Estimation of nucleated cell counts was performed using reference gene primer amplification. Repertoires were generated with immunoSEQ multiplex PCR, while TCRdb's copy carries only in-frame clones and drops some. The V and J calls and clone size come from that table; D and trimming were worked out from the DNA. In the table there are some 94,000 clones, 87% of which are singletons. The receptor was isolated from a human donor in a cohort sampled during active COVID-19. The chain recombines TRBV3-1 (or the pseudogene TRBV3-2) with TRBJ2-2; the match to TRBD2 covers 9 bases. What was sequenced was peripheral blood. CDR3 loop: CASTKAGGPDTGELFF. DNA for the CDR3: TGTGCCAGCACGAAAGCGGGAGGCCCGGACACCGGGGAGCTGTTTTTT.